These 8 T cell receptor beta chains were all obtained from the same sample, sequenced in a study of beta chain features in type 1 diabetes. The authors reverse transcribed all of the isolated RNA, so sequencing captured expressed TCRB transcripts. Repertoires were generated with immunoSEQ multiplex PCR, while TCRdb's copy carries only in-frame clones and drops some. The table shows hundreds of thousands of clones, with around 14% occurring only once. The sample taken for sequencing was naive CD4+ T cells from blood. Every receptor here comes from a woman aged 40 to 50 in good health.

The table lists this clone with a few counts. V usage is TRBV6-5 and J usage is TRBJ2-7; 7 nucleotides match TRBD2. The CDR3 totals 15 residues. With 0 bases clipped from V and 1 base from J, the junction kept 3 bases outside the gene matches. CDR1 MNHEY and CDR2 SVGAGI come from the germline V gene. This chain's CDR3 is CASSYSRGGSYEQYF. CDR3 nucleotide sequence: TGTGCCAGCAGTTACTCGAGGGGAGGGTCCTACGAGCAGTACTTC.

In its sample, this clone was seen a few times. The rearrangement uses TRBV4-2 and TRBJ1-4, with 7 bases fitting TRBD1. CDR3 size: 14 residues. Germline CDR1 LGHNA, CDR2 YNFKEQ. J lost 6 bases, V lost 5 bases, and 6 bases had no gene match. The DNA for the CDR3 is TGTGCCAGCAGCGTCCGGGACAGTGATGAAAAACTGTTTTTT. This codes for CASSVRDSDEKLFF.

This clone has only one observation. This chain joins TRBV7-2 and TRBJ2-1, with 13 bases fitting TRBD2. V shed 1 base and J 6 bases; nucleotides not matched to a gene: 6. Germline CDR1 and CDR2: SGHTA and FQGNSA. The CDR3 length is 17 residues. The CDR3 spells CASSLVPRLAGGNEQFF. The CDR3 DNA reads TGTGCCAGCAGCTTAGTACCCCGACTAGCGGGGGGCAATGAGCAGTTCTTC.

The chain couples TRBV6-6 to TRBJ1-5, with D uncertain. The CDR3 is made up of 13 amino acids. Trimming took off 8 bases at V and 0 bases at J, with 8 bases between the two ends. Germline V gene lookup returns CDR1 MNHNY and CDR2 SVGAGI (reference sequence). CDR3 sequence reads: CASSGDSNQPQHF. The CDR3 bases are TGTGCCAGCTCCGGGGATAGCAATCAGCCCCAGCATTTT.

V and J are TRBV18 and TRBJ2-5, with D possibly TRBD1 on 7 matching bases. The CDR3 is 16 residues long. In germline, CDR1 is KGHSH, CDR2 LQKENI. Trimming stripped 8 bases from V and 0 bases from J, with 19 bases between. The CDR3 DNA sequence: TGTGCCAGCCGCACTGGGGGGACAGAGTACCAAGAGACCCAGTACTTC. Translated, it gives CASRTGGTEYQETQYF.

The chain links TRBV13 to TRBJ2-1, with 7 bases identical to TRBD2. J was trimmed by 2 bases and V by 1 base; bases with no gene match: 2. CDR3 length equals 15 residues. Germline V gives CDR1 PRHDT, CDR2 FYEKMQ (reference sequence). The CDR3 bases are TGTGCCAGCAGCTTAGTGGGGGGGGCCTACAATGAGCAGTTCTTC. This translates into CASSLVGGAYNEQFF.

This clone was recorded only once. The chain has TRBV6-1 and TRBJ2-1; the D gene is possibly TRBD2 (6 bases). Trimming stripped 11 bases from V and 7 bases from J, with 21 bases between. CDR3 size: 14 residues. Germline V gene sequence: CDR1 MNHNS, CDR2 SASEGT. The chain's CDR3 is CAGHPGGGRNEQFF. CDR3 coding DNA: TGTGCCGGCCACCCAGGTGGGGGGAGGAATGAGCAGTTCTTC.

This chain uses TRBV11-2 with TRBJ2-6, with 7 positions matching TRBD1. Germline assignment: CDR1 SGHAT and CDR2 FQNNGV. V dropped 6 bases and J dropped 5; count of bases not matched to a gene: 16. The CDR3 has 18 amino acids. DNA for the CDR3: TGTGCCAGCAGGCCCGGGACAAAAGGGGGCGAGAGGGCCAACGTCCTGACTTTC. Protein product: CASRPGTKGGERANVLTF.